Listed below are T cell receptor beta chains from one sample, sequenced in a study of cytomegalovirus exposure and HLA in healthy donors. Only in-frame clones appear in the TCRdb table, and some are missing; sequencing was by immunoSEQ multiplex PCR. The sample holds under 200,000 clones; 95% to 96% are singletons and the top ten take around 0.9%. The sample taken for sequencing was PBMCs. The receptor set was obtained from a woman under 30 in good health and CMV-seronegative. CDR3s include the opening cysteine and the closing phenylalanine or tryptophan. The D gene is left open where the match is weak. Clone size appears in some rows only: once, few, many, or a class for an expanded clone.

J,V,D,size,DNA,CDR3
TRBJ2-1,TRBV7-8,TRBD1,-,TGTGCCAGCAGCCCTGAAGGGACAGGGGGGGATGAGCAGTTCTTC,CASSPEGTGGDEQFF
TRBJ1-4,TRBV4-3,TRBD1,once,TGCGCCAGCAGCCAAGATTGGGACAGGGAAGATGAAAAACTGTTTTTT,CASSQDWDREDEKLFF
TRBJ2-5,TRBV13,TRBD2,once,TGTGCCAGCAGCGTGACTAGCGGGGGTTTGTACCAAGAGACCCAGTACTTC,CASSVTSGGLYQETQYF
TRBJ2-1,TRBV5-1,TRBD2,-,TGCGCCAGCAGCTTGTGGAATGGACTAGCTACAGGTGGGGTTGAGCAGTTCTTC,CASSLWNGLATGGVEQFF
TRBJ2-1,TRBV5-1,TRBD2,-,TGCGCCAGCAGCTCCGTGAGCGGGGGGCGGAACAATGAGCAGTTCTTC,CASSSVSGGRNNEQFF
TRBJ1-2,TRBV6-4,TRBD1,-,TGTGCCAGCGCCCCGACAGGGGGCCACTATGGCTACACCTTC,CASAPTGGHYGYTF
TRBJ2-1,TRBV2,TRBD2,-,TGTGCCAGCAGTGGACTGAGCGGGGGCAATGAGCAGTTCTTC,CASSGLSGGNEQFF
TRBJ1-1,TRBV6-5,-,-,TGTGCCAGCAGTTCGCGGGTTGGGCTCACTGAAGCTTTCTTT,CASSSRVGLTEAFF
TRBJ2-7,TRBV19,TRBD1,-,TGTGCCAGTAGTATGGGGACAGGGAACGAGCAGTACTTC,CASSMGTGNEQYF
TRBJ1-6,TRBV21-1,-,-,TGTGCCAGCAGCATTAGGGGTTGGGATAATTCACCCCTCCACTTT,CASSIRGWDNSPLHF
TRBJ2-7,TRBV14,-,-,TGTGCCAGCAGCGGGCAGGGTTCCTACGAGCAGTACTTC,CASSGQGSYEQYF
TRBJ2-7,TRBV11-2,-,-,TGTGCCAGCAGCTTAAGCGAGGACAGAGTATACGAGCAGTACTTC,CASSLSEDRVYEQYF
TRBJ2-7,TRBV11-2,TRBD2,-,TGTGCCAGCAGCTACCGGAGGGTAGCGGGGGGCACGGCAACCTACGAGCAGTACTTC,CASSYRRVAGGTATYEQYF
TRBJ2-3,TRBV7-2,TRBD2,-,TGTGCCAGCAGCTTAGACCTACTAGCGGGGGTGGGAGATACGCAGTATTTT,CASSLDLLAGVGDTQYF
TRBJ2-7,TRBV2,-,-,TGTGCCAGCAGGAAGAGAGACCCTGGGTGGAGCCCTCCCTCCTTGACCTACGAGCAGTACTTC,CASRKRDPGWSPPSLTYEQYF
TRBJ2-7,TRBV5-1,TRBD1,-,TGCGCCAGCAGCTTGCGGCAGGGGGCCTACGAGCAGTACTTC,CASSLRQGAYEQYF
TRBJ2-3,TRBV6-5,-,-,TGTGCCAGCAGTTGGTTTGGGGGGACGGGCACAGATACGCAGTATTTT,CASSWFGGTGTDTQYF
TRBJ2-7,TRBV27,TRBD1,-,TGTGCCAGCAGTATTACAAATGGGGACAGACAGCAGTACTTC,CASSITNGDRQQYF
TRBJ1-5,TRBV4-1,TRBD1,once,TGCGCCAGCAGCCAGGGACAGGGGGTTAGCCAGCCCCAGCATTTT,CASSQGQGVSQPQHF
TRBJ1-1,TRBV7-6,-,-,TGTGCCAGCAGCTTAGGCGGGGGAAACACTGAAGCTTTCTTT,CASSLGGGNTEAFF
TRBJ2-7,TRBV4-3,-,-,TGCGCCAGCAGCCAAGAATTTTTGTCCATCTACGAGCAGTACTTC,CASSQEFLSIYEQYF
TRBJ2-3,TRBV2,-,-,TGTGCCAGCAGTGAAATGGGGGCGACAGATACGCAGTATTTT,CASSEMGATDTQYF
TRBJ2-6,TRBV4-2,-,-,TGTGCCAGCAGCCGTTTAATACAGGGTAATACTGGGGCCAACGTCCTGACTTTC,CASSRLIQGNTGANVLTF
TRBJ1-6,TRBV9,-,-,TGTGCCAGCAGCGAGCATGGACAGCATAATTCACCCCTCCACTTT,CASSEHGQHNSPLHF
TRBJ2-1,TRBV30,TRBD1,-,TGTGCCTGGAGTCCTGGTGTCAGGGGGTATTTCTATGAGCAGTTCTTC,CAWSPGVRGYFYEQFF
TRBJ1-3,TRBV30,-,-,TGTGCCTGGGACCCACAGGGATCCTCTGGAAACACCATATATTTT,CAWDPQGSSGNTIYF
TRBJ1-1,TRBV7-3,-,-,TGTGCCAGCAGCGTACAGGAGAACACTGAAGCTTTCTTT,CASSVQENTEAFF
TRBJ2-7,TRBV5-4,TRBD1,once,TGTGCCAGCAGCTTGGGACAGGGGGATTACGAGCAGTACTTC,CASSLGQGDYEQYF
TRBJ1-1,TRBV25-1,TRBD1,-,TGTGCCAGCAGTCGTCTTGCCGGACAGGGTGAACGGAACACTGAAGCTTTCTTT,CASSRLAGQGERNTEAFF
TRBJ2-1,TRBV6-9,-,-,TGTGCCAGCAGTTTAACAGGTGGGCAGTTCTTC,CASSLTGGQFF
TRBJ2-1,TRBV2,-,-,TGTGCCAGCAGGGGGATGGTCAGGGCAGGCAATGAGCAGTTCTTC,CASRGMVRAGNEQFF
TRBJ1-2,TRBV4-1,TRBD1,once,TGCGCCAGCAGCCAAGGACAGGGGTTGGGTGGCTACACCTTC,CASSQGQGLGGYTF
TRBJ2-3,TRBV5-1,TRBD2,-,TGCGCCAGCAGCTCCTCACCTACCACTAGCGGGGATACAGATACGCAGTATTTT,CASSSSPTTSGDTDTQYF
TRBJ1-2,TRBV28,-,-,TGTGCCAGCAGATTCGGAGCTAACTATGGCTACACCTTC,CASRFGANYGYTF
TRBJ1-4,TRBV27,TRBD1,-,TGTGCCACCTCAAGTTGGGGAGGACAGGGTTACCAAAAACTGTTTTTT,CATSSWGGQGYQKLFF
TRBJ2-7,TRBV20-1,-,-,TGCAGTGCTTTCATCCGGGACGAGCAGTACTTC,CSAFIRDEQYF